This TCR beta chain was sequenced during a study of blood T cells in healthy people across ages. Points from the study as a whole: Underestimates were what the diversity estimates from one million T cells were considered to be. Roughly linear age-related decline in beta diversity appeared, significant by age approximately 43. In these data, TCR beta diversity tracked strongly with naive T cell percentage.

The table lists this clonotype with many counts. Its specificity is not known. The second PCR ran about 7 to 12 cycles with a sample-barcoded 5' primer and J-beta primers. A single record per CDR3 protein comes from TCRdb applying MiXCR to the 5' RACE reads. The sample has some 1.5 million distinct CDR3 sequences; 42% are singletons. The germline CDR1 and CDR2 sequences are SQVTM and ANQGSEA. The CDR3 consists of 11 residues. Trimming took 7 bases from V and 4 from J, leaving 8 bases between them. The sequenced material came from blood. This receptor was obtained from a woman aged 18-29 years in good health. The chain has TRBV29-1 and TRBJ2-1; possibly TRBD1 for D (5 bases). In DNA form, the CDR3 reads TGCAGCGGGGGCCCATACAATGAGCAGTTCTTC. Its protein product is CSGGPYNEQFF.